The T cell receptor (beta chain) described here comes from a study of cytomegalovirus exposure and HLA in healthy donors. Use of 60 Vbeta and 13 Jbeta primers characterized the PCR. The data were produced by immunoSEQ multiplex PCR, yet TCRdb's version contains in-frame clones alone and is incomplete. The sample has 150,000 to 200,000 clones, roughly 77% seen once. The CDR3 is 15 amino acids. Germline V gives CDR1 MNHEY, CDR2 SMNVEV (reference sequence). With 7 bases clipped from V and 2 bases from J, the junction kept 5 bases outside the gene matches. The V and J genes are TRBV27 and TRBJ2-7; TRBD2 matches 13 bases. The sequence was obtained from a woman between 50 and 59 years old in good health and CMV-seronegative. Sequencing was performed on PBMCs. DNA for the CDR3: TGTGCCAGCAACCCACTAGCGGGAGGGCCCTACGAGCAGTACTTC. Its protein is CASNPLAGGPYEQYF.